This T cell receptor (beta chain) emerged from a study of radiotherapy plus CTLA-4 blockade in lung cancer. On the study more broadly: Among all patients, 18% showed objective responses, while approximately 30% had disease control. Study results and limitations: There was expansion of tumor-derived TCR clones in blood after radiotherapy plus ipilimumab. In blood, early T cell clone dynamics reportedly predicted response best, together with interferon-beta.

Germline loops: CDR1 ENHRY, CDR2 SYGVKD. The CDR3 extends over 15 amino acids. Trimming cost V 3 bases and J 1 base, with 9 bases left between them. A note on this clone: Its matching antigen is unknown.

Chemo-refractory metastatic non-small-cell lung cancer patients received focal radiation with ipilimumab CTLA-4 blockade. Assay used: immunoSEQ multiplex PCR; TCRdb lists only in-frame clones, some missing. The sample has 75,000 to 95,000 clones, roughly 80% seen once; the top ten hold under 30%. The receptor was isolated from a human donor with non-small cell lung cancer that progressed on radiotherapy plus ipilimumab. This specimen consisted of peripheral blood, obtained from a patient treated with radiotherapy plus ipilimumab. This rearrangement joins TRBV10-3 to TRBJ2-2, with D possibly called TRBD1 or TRBD2 (6 bases each). The CDR3 region is CAISDGGGNTGELFF. The DNA for the CDR3 is TGTGCCATCAGTGACGGGGGCGGGAACACCGGGGAGCTGTTTTTT.